Listed below are T cell receptor beta chains from one sample, sequenced in a study of T cell repertoires in cytomegalovirus infection. A single record per CDR3 protein comes from TCRdb applying MiXCR to the reads. The sample carries a few hundred thousand distinct CDR3 sequences, 17% recorded once. Source material: PBMCs. The source of these receptors is a human donor in good health (CMV status not recorded). Some clones in this sample may be carry-over from other donors' samples. The CDR3 runs from the conserved cysteine through the conserved F or W. The order of the fields is V gene, clone size, J gene, D gene, CDR3 protein, CDR3 DNA. A D gene is named only where the DNA matches it firmly. Part of the rows lack a size; the others show once, few, many or a class for expanded clones.

TRBV20-1,.,TRBJ2-3,.,CSARDRALGTDTQYF,TGCAGTGCTAGAGATCGGGCGCTAGGCACAGATACGCAGTATTTT
TRBV6-1,few,TRBJ2-1,.,CASSEVFRTLYNEQFF,TGTGCCAGCAGTGAAGTGTTCAGGACACTCTACAATGAGCAGTTCTTC
TRBV6-1,few,TRBJ1-6,.,CASGDGINSPLHF,TGTGCCAGCGGGGACGGAATTAATTCACCCCTCCACTTT
TRBV12-3/TRBV12-4,many,TRBJ2-1,TRBD2,CASTLNVGGGIYNEQFF,TGTGCCAGCACCCTAAATGTGGGGGGGGGAATCTACAATGAGCAGTTCTTC
TRBV4-1,few,TRBJ2-1,.,CASSHPFMIRDGNNEQFF,TGCGCCAGCAGCCACCCTTTCATGATCAGGGATGGTAACAATGAGCAGTTCTTC
TRBV5-6,few,TRBJ2-3,.,CASSSDTTDTQYF,TGTGCCAGCAGCTCGGACACCACAGATACGCAGTATTTT
TRBV20-1,.,TRBJ1-5,.,CSARDSGGRNQPQHF,TGCAGTGCTAGAGATTCGGGGGGCAGGAATCAGCCCCAGCATTTT
TRBV7-9,few,TRBJ1-6,.,CASSPPLHF,TGTGCCAGCAGCCCCCCCCTCCACTTT
TRBV7-2,many,TRBJ1-1,.,CASSLAVMMNTEAFF,TGTGCCAGCAGCTTAGCGGTTATGATGAACACTGAAGCTTTCTTT
TRBV20-1,.,TRBJ1-4,.,CSARDGPGDEKLFF,TGCAGTGCTAGAGATGGACCGGGTGATGAAAAACTGTTTTTT
TRBV4-2,.,TRBJ2-1,TRBD1,CASSQDIHPDRAGNEQFF,TGTGCCAGCAGCCAAGATATTCATCCGGACAGGGCCGGGAATGAGCAGTTCTTC
TRBV20-1,.,TRBJ2-3,TRBD2,CSARDAGEITDTQYF,TGCAGTGCTCGCGACGCGGGGGAGATCACGGATACGCAGTATTTT
TRBV7-9,many,TRBJ2-5,.,CASRLESVIETQYF,TGTGCCAGCAGACTAGAGTCGGTAATAGAGACCCAGTACTTC
TRBV10-3,many,TRBJ2-1,.,CAARGGGYNEQFF,TGTGCCGCTCGGGGCGGTGGCTACAATGAGCAGTTCTTC
TRBV7-9,many,TRBJ2-2,.,CASSLDRGRELFF,TGTGCCAGCAGCTTAGATCGGGGACGGGAGCTGTTTTTT
TRBV7-8,many,TRBJ2-5,.,CASSLRGRGETQYF,TGTGCCAGCAGCTTACGGGGAAGAGGAGAGACCCAGTACTTC
TRBV11-2,few,TRBJ2-7,.,CASSPRTVFSYEQYF,TGTGCCAGCAGCCCCCGGACAGTCTTCTCCTACGAGCAGTACTTC
TRBV7-2,.,TRBJ2-7,TRBD2,CASISLAGREDEQYF,TGTGCCAGCATCTCGTTGGCAGGGAGGGAAGACGAGCAGTACTTC
TRBV28,few,TRBJ2-4,.,CASSSGGARKNIQYF,TGTGCCAGCAGCAGCGGAGGGGCACGAAAAAACATTCAGTACTTC
TRBV7-9,many,TRBJ2-7,.,CASSQIGQRTYEQYF,TGTGCCAGCAGCCAAATTGGACAGAGAACGTACGAGCAGTACTTC
TRBV9,few,TRBJ2-5,.,CASSVEPGRETQYF,TGTGCCAGCAGCGTAGAGCCGGGACGGGAGACCCAGTACTTC
TRBV20-1,.,TRBJ1-6,.,CSALQGSAYNSPLHF,TGCAGTGCTCTTCAGGGTAGTGCCTATAATTCACCCCTCCACTTT
TRBV7-2,many,TRBJ2-5,TRBD2,CASSSGGPGTQYF,TGTGCCAGCAGCTCGGGAGGGCCAGGGACCCAGTACTTC
TRBV20-1,few,TRBJ2-3,TRBD2,CSASPGLAGGVTDTQYF,TGCAGTGCTAGTCCGGGACTAGCGGGGGGCGTCACAGATACGCAGTATTTT
TRBV6-2/TRBV6-3,.,TRBJ2-1,TRBD2,CASSRTSGAGNEQFF,TGTGCCAGCAGCCGGACTAGCGGCGCGGGGAATGAGCAGTTCTTC
TRBV2,few,TRBJ2-7,.,CASSEASTGRSYEQYF,TGTGCCAGCAGTGAAGCCTCGACTGGACGCTCCTACGAGCAGTACTTC
TRBV7-6,.,TRBJ2-7,.,CASSVVPYEQYF,TGTGCCAGCAGCGTCGTCCCCTACGAGCAGTACTTC
TRBV28,few,TRBJ1-2,.,CASSLVGRSMGYTF,TGTGCCAGCAGTTTAGTTGGCCGATCTATGGGCTACACCTTC
TRBV2,few,TRBJ1-3,.,CASSPPGSSGNTIYF,TGTGCCAGCAGTCCCCCGGGGAGCTCTGGAAACACCATATATTTT